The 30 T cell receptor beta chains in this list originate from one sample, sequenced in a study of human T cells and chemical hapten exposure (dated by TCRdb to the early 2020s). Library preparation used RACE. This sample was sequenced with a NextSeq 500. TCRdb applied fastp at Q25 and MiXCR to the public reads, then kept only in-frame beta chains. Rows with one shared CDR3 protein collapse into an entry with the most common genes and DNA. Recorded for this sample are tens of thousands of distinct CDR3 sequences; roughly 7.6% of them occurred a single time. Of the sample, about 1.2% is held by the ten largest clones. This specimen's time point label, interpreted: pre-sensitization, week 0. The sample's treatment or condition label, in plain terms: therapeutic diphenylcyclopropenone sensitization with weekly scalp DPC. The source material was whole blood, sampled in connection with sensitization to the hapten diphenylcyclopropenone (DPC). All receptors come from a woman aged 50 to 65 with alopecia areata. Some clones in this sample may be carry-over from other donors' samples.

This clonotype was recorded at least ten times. The CDR3 DNA reads as TGTGCCACCCCGGGACAGGGAATCGCCACCGGGGAGCTGTTTTTT. The encoded protein is CATPGQGIATGELFF. The gene calls are TRBV2 and TRBJ2-2; 9 bases line up with TRBD1. There are 15 residues in the CDR3. V was pared by 10 bases and J by 4 bases, with 10 bases of the junction left unmatched. Germline values: CDR1 SNHLY, CDR2 FYNNEI.

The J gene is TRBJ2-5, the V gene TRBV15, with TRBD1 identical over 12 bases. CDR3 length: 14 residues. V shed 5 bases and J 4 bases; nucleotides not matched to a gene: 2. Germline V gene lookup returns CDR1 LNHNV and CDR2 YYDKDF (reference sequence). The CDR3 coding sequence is TGTGCCACCAGCGGGACAGGGGGCTTAGAGACCCAGTACTTC. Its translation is CATSGTGGLETQYF.

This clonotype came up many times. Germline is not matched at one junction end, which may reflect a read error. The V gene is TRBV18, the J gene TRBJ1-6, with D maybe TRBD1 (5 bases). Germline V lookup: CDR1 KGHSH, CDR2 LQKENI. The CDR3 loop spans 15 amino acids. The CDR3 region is CASSPKPGLDSPLHF. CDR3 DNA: TGTGCCAGCTCACCCAAACCGGGACTCGATTCGCCCCTCCACTTT.

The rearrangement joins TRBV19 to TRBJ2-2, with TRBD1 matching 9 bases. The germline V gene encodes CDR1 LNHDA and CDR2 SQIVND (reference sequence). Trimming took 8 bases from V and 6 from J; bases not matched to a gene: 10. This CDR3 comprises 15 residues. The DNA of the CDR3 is TGTGCCAGTGGCCCGGGACAGGGCGGTCCCGGGGAGCTGTTTTTT. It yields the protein CASGPGQGGPGELFF.

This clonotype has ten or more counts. The CDR3 DNA sequence: TGTGCCAGCAGCTCGCAGGGGGCGCGGATCACTGAAGCTTTCTTT. Protein: CASSSQGARITEAFF. The V gene is TRBV11-2, the J gene TRBJ1-1, with 8 bases aligning to TRBD1. Germline values: CDR1 SGHAT, CDR2 FQNNGV. Trimming cost V 4 bases and J 4 bases; bases outside gene matches: 8. CDR3 size: 15 residues.

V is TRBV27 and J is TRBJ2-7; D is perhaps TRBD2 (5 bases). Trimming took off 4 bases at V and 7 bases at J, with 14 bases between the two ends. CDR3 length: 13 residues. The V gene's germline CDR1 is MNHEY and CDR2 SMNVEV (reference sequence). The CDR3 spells CASSWVPGGEQYF. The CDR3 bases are TGTGCCAGCAGTTGGGTCCCAGGAGGAGAGCAGTACTTC.

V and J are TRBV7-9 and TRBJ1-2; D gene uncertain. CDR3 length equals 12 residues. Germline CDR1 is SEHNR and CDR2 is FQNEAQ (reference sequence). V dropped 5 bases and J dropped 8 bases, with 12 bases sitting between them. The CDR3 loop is CASSPPEGGYTF. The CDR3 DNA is TGTGCCAGCAGCCCCCCGGAGGGCGGCTACACCTTC. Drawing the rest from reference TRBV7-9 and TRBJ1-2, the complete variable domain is DTGVSQNPRHKITKRGQNVTFRCDPISEHNRLYWYRQTLGQGPEFLTYFQNEAQLEKSRLLSDRFSAERPKGSFSTLEIQRTEQGDSAMYLCASSPPEGGYTFGSGTRLTVV.

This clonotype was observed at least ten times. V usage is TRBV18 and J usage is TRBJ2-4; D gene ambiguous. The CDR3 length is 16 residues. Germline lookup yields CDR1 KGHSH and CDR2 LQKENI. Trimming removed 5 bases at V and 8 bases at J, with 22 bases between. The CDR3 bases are TGTGCCAGCTCAACTCAGACTGGCGAAAAAGGGTACATTCAGTACTTC. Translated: CASSTQTGEKGYIQYF. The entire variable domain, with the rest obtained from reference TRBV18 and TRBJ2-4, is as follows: NAGVMQNPRHLVRRRGQEARLRCSPMKGHSHVYWYRQLPEEGLKFMVYLQKENIIDESGMPKERFSAEFPKEGPSILRIQQVVRGDSAAYFCASSTQTGEKGYIQYFGAGTRLSVL.

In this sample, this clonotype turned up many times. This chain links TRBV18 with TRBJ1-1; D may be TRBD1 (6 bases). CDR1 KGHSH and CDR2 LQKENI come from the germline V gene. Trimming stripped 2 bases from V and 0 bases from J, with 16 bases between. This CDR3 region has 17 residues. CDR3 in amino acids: CASSPYEWGALNTEAFF. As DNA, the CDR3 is TGTGCCAGCTCACCATACGAGTGGGGGGCTCTGAACACTGAAGCTTTCTTT. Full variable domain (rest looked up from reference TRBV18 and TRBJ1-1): NAGVMQNPRHLVRRRGQEARLRCSPMKGHSHVYWYRQLPEEGLKFMVYLQKENIIDESGMPKERFSAEFPKEGPSILRIQQVVRGDSAAYFCASSPYEWGALNTEAFFGQGTRLTVV.

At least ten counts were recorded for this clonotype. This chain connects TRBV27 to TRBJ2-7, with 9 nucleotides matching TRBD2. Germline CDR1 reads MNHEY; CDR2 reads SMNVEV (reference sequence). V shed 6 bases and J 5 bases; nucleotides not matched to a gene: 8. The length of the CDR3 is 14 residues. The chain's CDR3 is CASSRSGSRNEQYF. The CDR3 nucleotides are TGTGCCAGCAGCCGTAGCGGGAGCAGGAACGAGCAGTACTTC.

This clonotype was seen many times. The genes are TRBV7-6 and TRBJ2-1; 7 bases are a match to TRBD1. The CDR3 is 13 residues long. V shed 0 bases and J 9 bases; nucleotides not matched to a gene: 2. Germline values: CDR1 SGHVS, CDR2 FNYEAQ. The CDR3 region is CASSLAGGGEQFF. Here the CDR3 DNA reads TGTGCCAGCAGCTTAGCAGGGGGCGGTGAGCAGTTCTTC. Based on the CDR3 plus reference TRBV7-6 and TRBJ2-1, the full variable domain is GAGVSQSPRYKVTKRGQDVALRCDPISGHVSLYWYRQALGQGPEFLTYFNYEAQQDKSGLPNDRFSAERPEGSISTLTIQRTEQRDSAMYRCASSLAGGGEQFFGPGTRLTVL.

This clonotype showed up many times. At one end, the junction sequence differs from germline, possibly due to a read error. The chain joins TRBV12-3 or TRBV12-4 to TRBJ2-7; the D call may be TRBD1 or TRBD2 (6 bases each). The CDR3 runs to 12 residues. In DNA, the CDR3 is TGTGCCAGCAGTTTAGCGATGGGGGGCCCTCACTTC. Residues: CASSLAMGGPHF.

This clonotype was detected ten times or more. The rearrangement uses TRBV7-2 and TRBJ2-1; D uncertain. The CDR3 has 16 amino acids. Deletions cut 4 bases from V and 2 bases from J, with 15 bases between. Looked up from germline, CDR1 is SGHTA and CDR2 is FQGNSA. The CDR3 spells CASSSSWTATYNEQFF. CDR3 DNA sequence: TGTGCCAGCAGCTCCTCCTGGACGGCTACCTACAATGAGCAGTTCTTC.

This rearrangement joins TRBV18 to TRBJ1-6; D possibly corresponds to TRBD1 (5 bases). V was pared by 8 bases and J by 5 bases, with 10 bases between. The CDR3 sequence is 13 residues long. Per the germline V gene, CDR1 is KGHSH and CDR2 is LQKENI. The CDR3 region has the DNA TGTGCCAGCGGGCAGGGCGATAATTCACCCCTCCACTTT. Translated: CASGQGDNSPLHF.

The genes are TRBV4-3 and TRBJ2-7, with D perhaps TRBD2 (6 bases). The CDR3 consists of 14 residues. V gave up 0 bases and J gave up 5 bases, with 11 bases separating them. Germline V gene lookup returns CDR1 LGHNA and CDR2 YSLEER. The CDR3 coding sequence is TGCGCCAGCAGCCAAGAGTCGGGAGTGAACGAGCAGTACTTC. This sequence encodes CASSQESGVNEQYF.

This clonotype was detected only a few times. This CDR3 is CASSSDRSSPLHF. DNA of the CDR3: TGTGCCAGCAGCTCGGACCGATCTTCACCCCTCCACTTT. This chain links TRBV19 with TRBJ1-6, with D unresolved. V lost 9 bases to trimming and J lost 9 bases, with 15 bases between them. The CDR3 runs 13 residues. Germline V gene sequence: CDR1 LNHDA, CDR2 SQIVND (reference sequence).

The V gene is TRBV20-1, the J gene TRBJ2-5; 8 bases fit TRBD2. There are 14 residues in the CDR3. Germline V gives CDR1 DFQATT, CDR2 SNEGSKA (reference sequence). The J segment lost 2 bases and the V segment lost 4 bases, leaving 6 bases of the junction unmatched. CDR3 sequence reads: CSAIGGRRQETQYF. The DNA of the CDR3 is TGCAGTGCTATTGGCGGGAGGAGGCAAGAGACCCAGTACTTC.

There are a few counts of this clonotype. The CDR3 protein is CSAGTGNSPLHF. CDR3 nucleotide sequence: TGCAGTGCCGGGACAGGGAATTCACCCCTCCACTTT. The rearrangement joins TRBV20-1 to TRBJ1-6; 9 positions match TRBD1. J was trimmed by 7 bases and V by 6 bases; bases with no gene match: 1. CDR1 is DFQATT, CDR2 SNEGSKA, per germline (reference sequence). This CDR3 has 12 residues.

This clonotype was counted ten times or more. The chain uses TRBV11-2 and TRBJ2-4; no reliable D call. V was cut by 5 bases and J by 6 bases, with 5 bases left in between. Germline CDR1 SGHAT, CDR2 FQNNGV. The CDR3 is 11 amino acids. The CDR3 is CASSPGNIQYF. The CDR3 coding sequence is TGTGCCAGCAGCCCCGGAAACATTCAGTACTTC.

The CDR3 loop reads CASSLAVTSGTDTQYF. The DNA for the CDR3 is TGTGCCAGCAGCTTAGCGGTCACTAGCGGCACAGATACGCAGTATTTT. This rearrangement joins TRBV7-6 to TRBJ2-3; TRBD2 matches 7 bases. V lost 0 bases and J lost 1; bases outside the gene matches: 4. Germline CDR1 is SGHVS and CDR2 is FNYEAQ. This CDR3 is built from 16 residues.

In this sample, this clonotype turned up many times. This CDR3 reads CASSPRTATNEQFF. CDR3 bases: TGTGCCAGCAGTCCCCGGACGGCCACCAATGAGCAGTTCTTC. The gene calls are TRBV12-3 or TRBV12-4 and TRBJ2-1; D not resolved. Trimming removed 5 bases from V and 6 bases from J, with 14 bases in between. The CDR3 runs to 14 residues.

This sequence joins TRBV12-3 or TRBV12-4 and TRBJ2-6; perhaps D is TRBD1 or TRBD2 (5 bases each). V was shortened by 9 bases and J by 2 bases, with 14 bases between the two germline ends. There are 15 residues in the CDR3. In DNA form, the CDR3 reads TGTGCCAGTCACGGGGCCAGGGCTGGGGCCAACGTCCTGACTTTC. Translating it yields CASHGARAGANVLTF.

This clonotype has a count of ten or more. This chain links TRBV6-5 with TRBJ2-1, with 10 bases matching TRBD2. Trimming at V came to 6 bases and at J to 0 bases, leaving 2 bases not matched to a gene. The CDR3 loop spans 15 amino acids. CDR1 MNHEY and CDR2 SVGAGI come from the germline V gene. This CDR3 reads CASRSSGSSYNEQFF. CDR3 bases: TGTGCCAGCAGGTCTAGCGGGAGCTCCTACAATGAGCAGTTCTTC.

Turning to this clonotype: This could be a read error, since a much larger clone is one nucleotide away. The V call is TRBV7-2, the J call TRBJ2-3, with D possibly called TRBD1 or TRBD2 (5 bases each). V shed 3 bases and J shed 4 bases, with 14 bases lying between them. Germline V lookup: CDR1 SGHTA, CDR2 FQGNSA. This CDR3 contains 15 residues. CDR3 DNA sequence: TGTGCCAGCAGCTTTGGACTGGGGGAATCAGATACGCAGTATTTT. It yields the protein CASSFGLGESDTQYF.

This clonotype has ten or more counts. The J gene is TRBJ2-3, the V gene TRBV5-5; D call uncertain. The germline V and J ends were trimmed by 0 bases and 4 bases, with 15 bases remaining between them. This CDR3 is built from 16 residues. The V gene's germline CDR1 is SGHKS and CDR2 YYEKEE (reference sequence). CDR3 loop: CASSLGAFRLPDTQYF. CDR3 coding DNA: TGTGCCAGCAGCTTGGGGGCCTTTCGACTTCCAGATACGCAGTATTTT.

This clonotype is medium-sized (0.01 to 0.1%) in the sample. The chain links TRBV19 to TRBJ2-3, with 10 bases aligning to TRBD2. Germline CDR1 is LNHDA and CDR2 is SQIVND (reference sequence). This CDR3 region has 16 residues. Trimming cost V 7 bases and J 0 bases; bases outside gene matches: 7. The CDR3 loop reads CASNEGSGRSTDTQYF. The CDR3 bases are TGTGCCAGTAACGAGGGTAGCGGGAGGAGCACAGATACGCAGTATTTT.

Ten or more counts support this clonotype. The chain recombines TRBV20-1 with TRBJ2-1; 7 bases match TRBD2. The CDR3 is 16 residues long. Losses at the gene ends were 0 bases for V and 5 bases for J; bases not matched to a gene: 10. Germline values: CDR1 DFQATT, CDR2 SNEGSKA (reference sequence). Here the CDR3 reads CSARDPTSGENNEQFF. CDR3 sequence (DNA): TGCAGTGCTAGAGATCCAACCAGCGGGGAAAACAATGAGCAGTTCTTC.

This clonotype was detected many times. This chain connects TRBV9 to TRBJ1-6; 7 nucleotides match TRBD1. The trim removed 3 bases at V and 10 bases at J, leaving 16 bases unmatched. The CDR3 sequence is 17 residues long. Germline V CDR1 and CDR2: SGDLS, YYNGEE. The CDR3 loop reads CASSDPRPTGSGSPLHF. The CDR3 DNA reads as TGTGCCAGCAGCGACCCCCGACCGACAGGGTCAGGGTCACCCCTCCACTTT.

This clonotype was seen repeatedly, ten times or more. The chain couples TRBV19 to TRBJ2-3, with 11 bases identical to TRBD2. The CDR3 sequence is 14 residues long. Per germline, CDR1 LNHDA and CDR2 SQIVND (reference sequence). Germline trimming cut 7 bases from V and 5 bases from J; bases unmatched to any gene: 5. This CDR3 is CASKDSGREDTQYF. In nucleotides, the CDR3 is TGTGCCAGTAAGGATAGCGGGAGGGAAGATACGCAGTATTTT.

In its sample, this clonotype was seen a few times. The CDR3 loop is CSVDGQGGTYEQYF. Written as DNA, the CDR3 is TGCAGCGTTGACGGACAGGGCGGGACCTACGAGCAGTACTTC. The J gene is TRBJ2-7, the V gene TRBV29-1; 8 positions agree with TRBD1. Trimming cost V 3 bases and J 2 bases; bases outside gene matches: 6. The germline CDR1 and CDR2 sequences are SQVTM and ANQGSEA. The CDR3 is 14 amino acids.